Below are 7 T cell receptor beta chains sequenced from a single sample in a study of synovial regulatory T cells in juvenile arthritis. Only in-frame clones appear in the TCRdb table, and some are missing; sequencing was by immunoSEQ multiplex PCR. The sample table sets out 9,600 or so clones. The sequenced sample consisted of Treg cells from blood. Subset specified: remaining (HLA-DR-negative) circulating blood Treg cells. Receptor source: a donor between 2 and 35 years old with juvenile idiopathic arthritis.

The gene calls are TRBV7-3 and TRBJ2-3; absent DNA, TCRdb's TRBD1 call cannot be checked. The CDR3 runs 15 residues. No DNA is listed. Germline CDR1 is SGHTA and CDR2 is FQGTGA. CDR3: CASSFRTGTTDTQYF.

The chain links TRBV6-6 to TRBJ1-5. This CDR3 has 13 amino acids. This entry has no DNA. Germline V gene data show CDR1 as MNHNY and CDR2 as SVGAGI (reference sequence). CDR3 in amino acids: CASSIARGQPQHF.

This chain joins TRBV11-3 and TRBJ2-1; the TCRdb call, TRBD1, lacks DNA for checking. Looked up from germline, CDR1 is SGHNT and CDR2 is YENEEA. The CDR3 covers 15 residues. The DNA sequence is not available. The CDR3 here is CASSLRGYAYNEQFF.

This clone is labeled medium-sized based on frequency. This chain joins TRBV18 and TRBJ2-7; TCRdb's D call, TRBD2, is unchecked because there is no DNA. CDR1 and CDR2 (germline): KGHSH, LQKENI. CDR3 length: 17 residues. No DNA is given. The CDR3: CASSPRPGLAGRYEQYF.

The rearrangement uses TRBV4-1 and TRBJ2-1; TCRdb's assignment of TRBD1 cannot be checked, as there is no DNA. The germline CDR1 and CDR2 sequences are MGHRA and YSYEKL. The CDR3 has 14 residues. The coding DNA is unavailable. CDR3 region: CASSPDRRYNEQFF.

V gene TRBV5-5 combines with J gene TRBJ2-3; TCRdb proposes TRBD2, but this gene call is untestable without DNA. Germline CDR1 reads SGHKS; CDR2 reads YYEKEE (reference sequence). The CDR3 extends over 19 amino acids. DNA is not recorded here. The CDR3 region is CASSLAGLAGAASTDTQYF.

The chain recombines TRBV7-9 with TRBJ2-1; the TCRdb D gene call, TRBD2, has no DNA to confirm it. Germline lookup yields CDR1 SEHNR and CDR2 FQNEAQ (reference sequence). This CDR3 contains 15 residues. Only the protein is on record. The CDR3: CASSLQTVLKSEQFF.